Following are 12 T cell receptor beta chains from one sample sequenced in a study of OX40 agonist ivuxolimab in advanced cancers. Measured with immunoSEQ multiplex PCR; TCRdb has only the in-frame clones, and not every one. The repertoire holds about 82,000 clones, with roughly 90% as singletons. The sample in question was CD4+ or CD8+ T cells sorted from blood, obtained in a trial of the OX40 agonist ivuxolimab. These receptors were obtained from an adult with an advanced solid tumor such as melanoma, head and neck, liver or kidney cancer.

The chain combines TRBV7-9 with TRBJ1-3; D is perhaps TRBD1 (6 bases). Trimming removed 5 bases at V and 2 bases at J, with 19 bases between. The CDR3 sequence is 17 residues long. Germline V gives CDR1 SEHNR, CDR2 FQNEAQ (reference sequence). The CDR3 sequence is CASSPGAGAGTGNTIYF. CDR3 bases: TGTGCCAGCAGCCCGGGCGCAGGGGCAGGGACTGGAAACACCATATATTTT.

A remark on this clone: Other DNA sequences from this sample encode an identical CDR3 as well. This chain joins TRBV7-2 and TRBJ1-3; D perhaps matches TRBD1 (6 bases). Trimming removed 5 bases at V and 4 bases at J, with 12 bases between. Per germline, CDR1 SGHTA and CDR2 FQGNSA. This CDR3 has 14 amino acids. CDR3 DNA: TGTGCCAGCAGCCTAACAGGGACGGGAAACACCATATATTTT. Protein product: CASSLTGTGNTIYF.

This chain uses TRBV7-2 with TRBJ1-1; weak D call: TRBD1 (5 bases). The CDR3 runs 13 residues. Trimming shortened V by 5 bases and J by 5 bases, and 12 bases separated the two germline ends. Germline CDR1 is SGHTA and CDR2 is FQGNSA. CDR3 nucleotide sequence: TGTGCCAGCAGCCCCAGGGTGCTAACTGAAGCTTTCTTT. Translating gives CASSPRVLTEAFF.

This clone was detected once. CDR3 sequence (DNA): TGTGCCACCCTAGCCGGGACGAGGAACACCGGGGAGCTGTTTTTT. Translation: CATLAGTRNTGELFF. The chain carries TRBV28 and TRBJ2-2; D is perhaps TRBD1 or TRBD2 (5 bases each). CDR1 is MDHEN, CDR2 SYDVKM, per germline. Between the trimmed V and J ends, which lost 10 bases and 1 base, there was a span of 16 bases. The CDR3 is 15 amino acids.

J is TRBJ1-1 and V is TRBV5-1; possible D gene TRBD1, 6 bases. Germline assignment: CDR1 SGHRS and CDR2 YFSETQ. The CDR3 is 15 residues long. Trimming cost V 0 bases and J 7 bases, with 16 bases left between them. The CDR3 bases are TGCGCCAGCAGCTTGGAGGGCAGGGGCTCTCTTGAAGCTTTCTTT. The encoded protein is CASSLEGRGSLEAFF.

This clone was recorded only once. This chain joins TRBV5-1 and TRBJ1-5, with TRBD1 matching 9 bases. V lost 4 bases and J lost 0; bases outside the gene matches: 8. The CDR3 has 17 residues. The V gene's germline CDR1 is SGHRS and CDR2 YFSETQ. CDR3 amino acids: CASSPGQGTYSNQPQHF. The CDR3 DNA is TGCGCCAGCAGCCCTGGACAGGGGACGTATAGCAATCAGCCCCAGCATTTT.

V and J are TRBV27 and TRBJ2-3; 11 nucleotides match TRBD2. CDR1 is MNHEY, CDR2 SMNVEV, per germline (reference sequence). The CDR3 runs to 20 residues. V trimming: 6 bases; J trimming: 4 bases; junction bases outside the gene matches: 21. The CDR3 region is CASRPYLPLTSGSLADTQYF. CDR3 nucleotides: TGTGCCAGCAGACCCTACTTGCCCCTTACTAGCGGGAGTTTGGCAGATACGCAGTATTTT.

This rearrangement joins TRBV5-6 to TRBJ2-5; 7 bases align to TRBD2. This CDR3 is 13 amino acids long. Per the germline V gene, CDR1 is SGHDT and CDR2 is YYEEEE. Unmatched junction bases numbered 7, after V lost 4 bases and J lost 7 bases. The CDR3 sequence: CASSQGLEGTQYF. The CDR3 DNA reads as TGTGCCAGCAGCCAAGGACTAGAGGGGACCCAGTACTTC.

The chain has TRBV7-2 and TRBJ2-7; 7 positions agree with TRBD1. This CDR3 is built from 14 residues. Germline values: CDR1 SGHTA, CDR2 FQGNSA. The V gene end was trimmed by 5 bases and the J gene end by 2 bases; junction bases not matched to a gene: 6. The CDR3 DNA sequence: TGTGCCAGCAGCCCCGGGACAGCAGCCTACGAGCAGTACTTC. Residues: CASSPGTAAYEQYF.

The V call is TRBV6-6, the J call TRBJ1-5, with D perhaps matching TRBD1 (5 bases). The germline gives CDR1 MNHNY, CDR2 SVGAGI (reference sequence). Trimming left V 2 bases short and J 5 bases short, with 10 bases between. This CDR3 region has 14 residues. This CDR3 reads CASSYRQGDQPQHF. As DNA, the CDR3 is TGTGCCAGCAGTTACCGGCAGGGCGATCAGCCCCAGCATTTT.

J is TRBJ2-3 and V is TRBV19; maybe TRBD2 (7 bases). V shed 3 bases and J shed 4 bases, with 11 bases lying between them. From germline, CDR1 is LNHDA and CDR2 SQIVND (reference sequence). The CDR3 spans 14 residues. The CDR3 nucleotides read TGTGCCAGTAGTATTCTAGGGGGGGCAGATACGCAGTATTTT. Its translation: CASSILGGADTQYF.

This clone was observed a single time. The CDR3 DNA reads TGTGCCAGCAGCCATGTCACTGAAGCTTTCTTT. Protein sequence: CASSHVTEAFF. V is TRBV5-8 and J is TRBJ1-1; no firm D call. The CDR3 runs 11 residues. Trimming stripped 4 bases from V and 4 bases from J, with 5 bases between. Germline V gene lookup returns CDR1 SGHTS and CDR2 YDEGEE.